One and the same sample provided the 30 T cell receptor beta chains below, sequenced in a study of blood T cell repertoires in COVID-19. Generated by immunoSEQ multiplex PCR, the TCRdb table keeps only in-frame clones and is missing some. The table includes some 180,000 clones, 82% detected once. The sequencing input was peripheral blood. The origin of the receptors is a woman aged 55-75 years with COVID-19, enrolled during active disease.

This sequence joins TRBV5-4 and TRBJ2-3; D is perhaps TRBD2 (5 bases). The V end lost 5 bases, the J end lost 2 bases, and 15 bases lay between the germline ends. This CDR3 has 15 residues. Germline CDR1 SGHNT, CDR2 YYREEE (reference sequence). The CDR3 sequence: CASSSEAEATDTQYF. In nucleotides, the CDR3 is TGTGCCAGCAGTTCCGAGGCGGAGGCCACAGATACGCAGTATTTT.

The CDR3 DNA reads as TGTGCCAGCAGTGAAGGACTGAACACCGGGGAGCTGTTTTTT. As protein: CASSEGLNTGELFF. The chain links TRBV2 to TRBJ2-2, with D unclear. CDR1 and CDR2 (germline): SNHLY, FYNNEI. The length of the CDR3 is 14 residues. V was cut by 1 base and J by 1 base, with 4 bases left in between.

V is TRBV5-1 and J is TRBJ1-6; 9 bases are shared with TRBD1. CDR1 is SGHRS, CDR2 YFSETQ, per germline. This CDR3 is 17 amino acids long. The V gene end was trimmed by 0 bases and the J gene end by 8 bases; junction bases not matched to a gene: 9. The CDR3: CASSLGTGAYRDSPLHF. The DNA of the CDR3 is TGCGCCAGCAGCTTGGGGACAGGGGCTTATAGGGATTCACCCCTCCACTTT. Together with reference TRBV5-1 and TRBJ1-6, the CDR3 gives the full variable domain: KAGVTQTPRYLIKTRGQQVTLSCSPISGHRSVSWYQQTPGQGLQFLFEYFSETQRNKGNFPGRFSGRQFSNSRSEMNVSTLELGDSALYLCASSLGTGAYRDSPLHFGNGTRLTVT.

V usage is TRBV19 and J usage is TRBJ1-5; D is unresolved. The CDR3 has 10 residues. Per germline, CDR1 LNHDA and CDR2 SQIVND (reference sequence). Trimming cost V 11 bases and J 2 bases, with 4 bases left between them. The CDR3 is CASGNQPQHF. The CDR3 DNA reads TGTGCCTCGGGCAATCAGCCCCAGCATTTT.

The chain links TRBV7-9 to TRBJ1-3; D unresolved. Germline CDR1 is SEHNR and CDR2 is FQNEAQ (reference sequence). This CDR3 is built from 15 residues. Trimming took 1 base from V and 2 from J, leaving 9 bases between them. CDR3 amino acids: CASSLDSPTGNTIYF. DNA of the CDR3: TGTGCCAGCAGCTTAGACAGTCCGACTGGAAACACCATATATTTT.

This rearrangement joins TRBV7-3 to TRBJ2-1; 7 positions agree with TRBD2. V dropped 5 bases and J dropped 6; count of bases not matched to a gene: 4. Germline values: CDR1 SGHTA, CDR2 FQGTGA. The CDR3 length is 13 residues. The CDR3 region is CASSPSGVNEQFF. DNA for the CDR3: TGTGCCAGCAGCCCCAGCGGGGTCAATGAGCAGTTCTTC.

The V call is TRBV6-5, the J call TRBJ2-7; no firm D call. V lost 6 bases, J lost 3 bases, and 12 bases lay in between. The CDR3 is 13 amino acids. Per the germline V gene, CDR1 is MNHEY and CDR2 is SVGAGI. CDR3 sequence: CASSPITNYEQYV. CDR3 DNA: TGTGCCAGCAGCCCAATTACAAACTACGAGCAGTACGTC.

To note about this clone: At the DNA level, this CDR3 is encoded by other sequences in the same sample as well. V usage is TRBV28 and J usage is TRBJ2-7; perhaps TRBD2 as D (5 bases). Germline values: CDR1 MDHEN, CDR2 SYDVKM. Trimming removed 10 bases at V and 2 bases at J, with 15 bases between. The CDR3 spans 13 residues. As DNA, the CDR3 is TGTGCCACCAGACAAGGGAGCCCCTACGAGCAGTACTTC. It encodes CATRQGSPYEQYF.

V usage is TRBV5-1 and J usage is TRBJ2-1; D is perhaps TRBD2 (5 bases). Trimming removed 3 bases at V and 7 bases at J, with 20 bases between. The germline gives CDR1 SGHRS, CDR2 YFSETQ. CDR3 size: 16 residues. CDR3 region: CASSSPRGFRRNEQFF. The CDR3 DNA reads TGCGCCAGCAGCTCGCCCCGCGGGTTTAGGAGGAATGAGCAGTTCTTC. Based on the CDR3 plus reference TRBV5-1 and TRBJ2-1, the full variable domain is KAGVTQTPRYLIKTRGQQVTLSCSPISGHRSVSWYQQTPGQGLQFLFEYFSETQRNKGNFPGRFSGRQFSNSRSEMNVSTLELGDSALYLCASSSPRGFRRNEQFFGPGTRLTVL.

CDR3 amino acids: CASSAMGQNYGYTF. DNA of the CDR3: TGTGCCAGCAGTGCCATGGGACAGAACTATGGCTACACCTTC. The V gene is TRBV2, the J gene TRBJ1-2; 7 nucleotides agree with TRBD1. Looked up from germline, CDR1 is SNHLY and CDR2 is FYNNEI. The CDR3 has 14 residues. V was clipped by 4 bases and J by 2 bases; unmatched bases: 4.

The CDR3 protein is CASSLGLAGGYDEQFF. DNA of the CDR3: TGTGCCAGCAGCTTGGGACTAGCGGGGGGGTACGATGAGCAGTTCTTC. The chain uses TRBV5-4 and TRBJ2-1; 14 bases line up with TRBD2. The CDR3 extends over 16 amino acids. The V segment lost 0 bases and the J segment 8 bases; nucleotides outside the gene matches: 4. Per germline, CDR1 SGHNT and CDR2 YYREEE (reference sequence).

J is TRBJ2-5 and V is TRBV28; D might be TRBD2 (6 bases). The V end was cut by 5 bases, the J end by 6 bases, with 19 bases between. The length of the CDR3 is 15 residues. Germline values: CDR1 MDHEN, CDR2 SYDVKM. DNA of the CDR3: TGTGCCAGCAGTCTAGCGCTGGGGACCCAGAAGACCCAGTACTTC. This encodes CASSLALGTQKTQYF.

A single count supports this clone. The CDR3 region is CATSEPTGGGETQYF. The CDR3 DNA sequence: TGTGCCACCAGTGAGCCAACAGGGGGGGGAGAGACCCAGTACTTC. The chain employs TRBV24-1 and TRBJ2-5, with D possibly TRBD1 on 8 matching bases. In germline, CDR1 is KGHDR, CDR2 SFDVKD. This CDR3 has 15 residues. V shed 4 bases and J shed 4 bases, with 15 bases lying between them.

Only one count was recorded for this clone. The V gene is TRBV5-8, the J gene TRBJ2-1, with 9 bases aligning to TRBD1. In germline, CDR1 is SGHTS, CDR2 YDEGEE. V was pared by 0 bases and J by 8 bases, with 9 bases of the junction left unmatched. The CDR3 is 16 amino acids. Here the CDR3 reads CASSLARDRAKDEQFF. The CDR3 DNA is TGTGCCAGCAGCTTGGCCCGGGACAGGGCCAAAGATGAGCAGTTCTTC.

The V call is TRBV6-4, the J call TRBJ2-7; 8 nucleotides align to TRBD1. The CDR3 covers 14 residues. Germline trimming cut 2 bases from V and 4 bases from J; bases unmatched to any gene: 4. The germline gives CDR1 MRHNA, CDR2 SNTAGT. As DNA, the CDR3 is TGTGCCAGCAGTGACCCCAGGGGGCTTTACGAGCAGTACGTC. Protein sequence: CASSDPRGLYEQYV.

The rearrangement links TRBV6-5 to TRBJ1-2, with D possibly being TRBD1 (6 bases). The CDR3 is 13 amino acids. Germline CDR1 MNHEY, CDR2 SVGAGI. V was pared by 8 bases and J by 4 bases, with 14 bases between. This chain's CDR3 is CASEVEQGYGYTF. As DNA, the CDR3 is TGTGCCAGCGAGGTGGAACAGGGCTATGGCTACACCTTC.

The CDR3 region is CASEVASQSGEQYF. The CDR3 region has the DNA TGTGCCAGCGAGGTGGCAAGCCAATCGGGGGAGCAGTACTTC. This chain links TRBV6-5 with TRBJ2-7; D is possibly TRBD2 (5 bases). Germline lookup yields CDR1 MNHEY and CDR2 SVGAGI. The CDR3 runs 14 residues. Trimming removed 8 bases from V and 7 bases from J, with 21 bases in between.

This chain links TRBV27 with TRBJ2-1; D may be TRBD1 (7 bases). Trimming pared 9 bases from V and 1 base from J, leaving 13 bases between. The CDR3 is 14 residues long. Germline CDR1 MNHEY, CDR2 SMNVEV (reference sequence). This CDR3 is CASTQGGSYNEQFF. CDR3 DNA sequence: TGTGCCAGTACCCAGGGGGGATCCTACAATGAGCAGTTCTTC.

V and J are TRBV27 and TRBJ1-1; 9 bases are shared with TRBD1. This CDR3 is 14 amino acids long. In germline, CDR1 is MNHEY, CDR2 SMNVEV (reference sequence). The trim removed 3 bases at V and 7 bases at J, leaving 6 bases unmatched. In nucleotides, the CDR3 is TGTGCCAGCAGTTTTTTGGACAGGGGAAGTGAAGCTTTCTTT. This gives the protein CASSFLDRGSEAFF.

This clone was seen a handful of times. The chain has TRBV29-1 and TRBJ2-2; 7 bases agree with TRBD2. Germline values: CDR1 SQVTM, CDR2 ANQGSEA. J lost 4 bases, V lost 7 bases, and 12 bases had no gene match. There are 15 residues in the CDR3. In DNA form, the CDR3 reads TGCAGCGCCCAGGAGGGAGGGTTTAGCACCGGGGAGCTGTTTTTT. Its protein product is CSAQEGGFSTGELFF.

This clone occurred many times. The V and J genes are TRBV2 and TRBJ1-2; D ambiguous. This CDR3 spans 12 amino acids. V dropped 8 bases and J dropped 4 bases, with 11 bases sitting between them. Germline CDR1 and CDR2: SNHLY and FYNNEI. This CDR3 reads CASRPQVYGYTF. The CDR3, as DNA: TGTGCCAGCCGCCCCCAGGTCTATGGCTACACCTTC.

J is TRBJ1-2 and V is TRBV2; 10 positions match TRBD1. The CDR3 extends over 13 amino acids. V shed 9 bases, J shed 4 bases, and the junction held 5 bases outside the gene matches. Germline CDR1 reads SNHLY; CDR2 reads FYNNEI. CDR3: CARGQGFSYGYTF. The DNA of the CDR3 is TGTGCCAGGGGACAGGGGTTCTCCTATGGCTACACCTTC.

This chain joins TRBV27 and TRBJ1-4, with D possibly matching TRBD1 (5 bases). V lost 6 bases and J lost 3, with 11 bases in between. CDR1 and CDR2 from the germline V gene are MNHEY and SMNVEV (reference sequence). This CDR3 comprises 14 residues. The CDR3 DNA sequence: TGTGCCAGCAGGGGGGAGGGCTCTAATGAAAAACTGTTTTTT. Its translation: CASRGEGSNEKLFF.

The V gene is TRBV28, the J gene TRBJ1-5; 7 bases are shared with TRBD1. Germline CDR1 MDHEN, CDR2 SYDVKM. The CDR3 loop spans 14 amino acids. J lost 5 bases, V lost 2 bases, and 3 bases had no gene match. The CDR3 nucleotides are TGTGCCAGCAGTTTAGCGGGACAGTATCAGCCCCAGCATTTT. Translated: CASSLAGQYQPQHF. The full variable domain, with the rest looked up from reference TRBV28 and TRBJ1-5, is DVKVTQSSRYLVKRTGEKVFLECVQDMDHENMFWYRQDPGLGLRLIYFSYDVKMKEKGDIPEGYSVSREKKERFSLILESASTNQTSMYLCASSLAGQYQPQHFGDGTRLSIL.

This chain joins TRBV19 and TRBJ2-1; TRBD1 might be the D (5 bases). CDR3 length equals 14 residues. Trimming stripped 5 bases from V and 5 bases from J, with 13 bases between. Germline CDR1 is LNHDA and CDR2 is SQIVND (reference sequence). CDR3 nucleotides: TGTGCCAGTAGTCCAACCCCGACAGACAATGAGCAGTTCTTC. The encoded protein is CASSPTPTDNEQFF.

The rearrangement joins TRBV28 to TRBJ2-7; TRBD1 agrees at 9 bases. Germline V lookup: CDR1 MDHEN, CDR2 SYDVKM. V shed 1 base and J 5 bases; nucleotides not matched to a gene: 6. The CDR3 is 15 residues long. The CDR3 loop is CASSLSGQGWNEQYF. The CDR3 DNA follows: TGTGCCAGCAGTTTATCTGGACAGGGGTGGAACGAGCAGTACTTC.

The chain is built from TRBV5-1 and TRBJ2-1; 7 nucleotides agree with TRBD1. The germline CDR1 and CDR2 sequences are SGHRS and YFSETQ. The junction had 5 bases not matched to a gene; V was cut back by 3 bases and J by 2 bases. The CDR3 contains 15 residues. The CDR3: CASSSGQTAYNEQFF. CDR3 in DNA: TGCGCCAGCAGCTCGGGACAGACCGCCTACAATGAGCAGTTCTTC.

J is TRBJ2-1 and V is TRBV7-2; no reliable D call. CDR3 length: 15 residues. V was clipped by 1 base and J by 4 bases, with 11 bases between them. Germline V gives CDR1 SGHTA, CDR2 FQGNSA. The CDR3 DNA reads as TGTGCCAGCAGCTTAGATTACTCCATTTACAATGAGCAGTTCTTC. Amino acid sequence: CASSLDYSIYNEQFF.

This clone was counted between two and nine times. The chain has TRBV9 and TRBJ1-2; 11 positions agree with TRBD1. Per the germline V gene, CDR1 is SGDLS and CDR2 is YYNGEE. V was clipped by 3 bases and J by 4 bases; unmatched bases: 2. The CDR3 totals 14 residues. The CDR3 region has the DNA TGTGCCAGCAGCGGGACAGGGGGCGGCTATGGCTACACCTTC. This sequence encodes CASSGTGGGYGYTF.

The V and J genes are TRBV11-3 and TRBJ2-2, with 9 bases identical to TRBD1. Germline V CDR1 and CDR2: SGHNT, YENEEA. V shed 6 bases and J 5 bases; nucleotides not matched to a gene: 7. This CDR3 is 15 amino acids long. The CDR3, as DNA: TGTGCCAGCAGTACCGGGACAGGGATGACCGGGGAGCTGTTTTTT. It codes for CASSTGTGMTGELFF.